The 25 T cell receptor beta chains below come from one sample, sequenced in a study of OX40 agonist ivuxolimab in advanced cancers. Data came from immunoSEQ multiplex PCR; TCRdb stores just in-frame clones and leaves some out. The sample lists 20,000 to 25,000 clones; over 80% were seen once. Sample: CD4+ or CD8+ T cells sorted from blood, taken in a trial of the OX40 agonist ivuxolimab. The receptors stem from an adult with an advanced solid tumor such as melanoma, head and neck, liver or kidney cancer.

The chain is built from TRBV7-9 and TRBJ2-1, with 8 bases identical to TRBD1. The V gene end was trimmed by 1 base and the J gene end by 4 bases; junction bases not matched to a gene: 3. CDR3 size: 15 residues. From germline, CDR1 is SEHNR and CDR2 FQNEAQ (reference sequence). The CDR3 coding sequence is TGTGCCAGCAGCTTAGGTCAGGGGGCTTACAATGAGCAGTTCTTC. Translation gives CASSLGQGAYNEQFF.

This sequence joins TRBV6-1 and TRBJ1-5; possibly TRBD1 for D (6 bases). The CDR3 is made up of 17 amino acids. Per the germline V gene, CDR1 is MNHNS and CDR2 is SASEGT. The V end lost 3 bases, the J end lost 0 bases, and 15 bases lay between the germline ends. CDR3 amino acids: CASSEWAGANSNQPQHF. The CDR3 coding sequence is TGTGCCAGCAGTGAGTGGGCAGGGGCAAATAGCAATCAGCCCCAGCATTTT.

In regard to this clone: Germline is not matched at one junction end, which may reflect a read error. The rearrangement uses TRBV7-7 and TRBJ2-1; maybe TRBD1 (5 bases). From germline, CDR1 is SSHAT and CDR2 FNYEAQ (reference sequence). The CDR3 is 15 residues long. CDR3 coding DNA: TGTGCTAGCAGCTTAGGGGCCGGCGGATACAATGAGCAGTTCTTC. Its protein product is CASSLGAGGYNEQFF.

The rearrangement joins TRBV19 to TRBJ2-5; 9 bases match TRBD1. This CDR3 is 15 amino acids long. V was pared by 3 bases and J by 5 bases, with 7 bases of the junction left unmatched. Germline V CDR1 and CDR2: LNHDA, SQIVND (reference sequence). The CDR3 bases are TGTGCCAGTAGTATCGACAGGGGGGCGCAGGAGACCCAGTACTTC. As protein: CASSIDRGAQETQYF.

This clone was seen only once. One junction end disagrees with the germline gene, perhaps due to a read error. This chain links TRBV30 with TRBJ2-2; the D gene is possibly TRBD2 (5 bases). Germline lookup yields CDR1 GTSNPN and CDR2 SVGIG (reference sequence). The CDR3 has 13 residues. CDR3 sequence (DNA): TGTGCCTGGACCCCACTTGAACACCGGGGAGCTGTTTTT. It encodes CAWTPLEHRGAVF. The full variable domain, completed using reference TRBV30 and TRBJ2-2, is SQTIHQWPATLVQPVGSPLSLECTVEGTSNPNLYWYRQAAGRGLQLLFYSVGIGQISSEVPQNLSASRPQDRQFILSSKKLLLSDSGFYLCAWTPLEHRGAVFGEGSRLTVL.

The chain has TRBV5-5 and TRBJ2-5, with D possibly matching TRBD2 (6 bases). Germline CDR1 reads SGHKS; CDR2 reads YYEKEE (reference sequence). The CDR3 has 14 residues. Trimming removed 0 bases at V and 5 bases at J, with 11 bases between. The CDR3 protein is CASSLVIRGETQYF. The CDR3 nucleotides are TGTGCCAGCAGCTTGGTTATTCGGGGGGAGACCCAGTACTTC.

This chain joins TRBV9 and TRBJ2-5; D is tentatively TRBD1 or TRBD2 (6 bases each). V dropped 4 bases and J dropped 0 bases, with 13 bases sitting between them. There are 15 residues in the CDR3. Germline V lookup: CDR1 SGDLS, CDR2 YYNGEE. The CDR3 is CASSPSGGYQETQYF. CDR3 in DNA: TGTGCCAGCAGCCCCTCCGGGGGCTACCAAGAGACCCAGTACTTC.

CDR3 region: CASSLEGTGIYNEQFF. The DNA of the CDR3 is TGTGCCAGCAGCTTAGAGGGGACAGGGATCTACAATGAGCAGTTCTTC. The rearrangement uses TRBV11-3 and TRBJ2-1; 9 bases agree with TRBD1. CDR3 length equals 16 residues. CDR1 and CDR2 from the germline V gene are SGHNT and YENEEA. After removal of 0 bases from V and 3 bases from J, the junction contained 3 bases not matched to a gene.

The chain recombines TRBV9 with TRBJ2-4, with unresolved D. The germline gives CDR1 SGDLS, CDR2 YYNGEE. The CDR3 loop spans 15 amino acids. Trimming removed 4 bases from V and 8 bases from J, with 19 bases in between. The CDR3 DNA sequence: TGTGCCAGCAGCCTCGGCCCGGTCCTGGGCGACATTCAGTACTTC. Its translation: CASSLGPVLGDIQYF.

This clone was recorded once. The genes are TRBV6-6 and TRBJ2-7; TRBD1 matches at 7 bases. Trimming at V came to 5 bases and at J to 6 bases, leaving 7 bases not matched to a gene. Germline loops: CDR1 MNHNY, CDR2 SVGAGI (reference sequence). The CDR3 is made up of 13 amino acids. The CDR3, as DNA: TGTGCCAGCAGTCCCAGGGACAGCAGCGAGCAGTACTTC. It codes for CASSPRDSSEQYF.

The V gene is TRBV30, the J gene TRBJ2-7, with a tentative D call TRBD1 (5 bases). CDR3 length equals 13 residues. Germline CDR1 GTSNPN, CDR2 SVGIG (reference sequence). Trimming stripped 2 bases from V and 4 bases from J, with 12 bases between. CDR3 sequence (DNA): TGTGCCTGGAGTCTCCAGGGTGGGTACGAGCAGTACTTC. This sequence encodes CAWSLQGGYEQYF.

The chain joins TRBV7-2 to TRBJ1-3, with TRBD1 matching over 7 bases. J gave up 0 bases and V 4 bases, and 9 bases lay outside the gene matches. CDR3 length: 17 amino acids. The V gene's germline CDR1 is SGHTA and CDR2 FQGNSA. This CDR3 reads CASSSGQKYNSGNTIYF. In DNA form, the CDR3 reads TGTGCCAGCAGCTCGGGACAGAAATATAACTCTGGAAACACCATATATTTT.

The chain joins TRBV19 to TRBJ1-2; TRBD1 is a possible D gene (5 bases). Trimming stripped 9 bases from V and 2 bases from J, with 13 bases between. The CDR3 is made up of 13 amino acids. The V gene's germline CDR1 is LNHDA and CDR2 SQIVND (reference sequence). CDR3 region: CASLPGVNYGYTF. The CDR3 DNA follows: TGTGCCAGCTTGCCGGGGGTAAACTATGGCTACACCTTC. The full variable domain, with the rest looked up from reference TRBV19 and TRBJ1-2, is DGGITQSPKYLFRKEGQNVTLSCEQNLNHDAMYWYRQDPGQGLRLIYYSQIVNDFQKGDIAEGYSVSREKKESFPLTVTSAQKNPTAFYLCASLPGVNYGYTFGSGTRLTVV.

This rearrangement joins TRBV7-9 to TRBJ1-2; a weak D match, TRBD1 (5 bases). Germline loops: CDR1 SEHNR, CDR2 FQNEAQ (reference sequence). CDR3 size: 16 residues. The V gene lost 0 bases and the J gene lost 4 bases, with 15 bases spanning the gap. The CDR3 reads CASSLAYPGGTYGYTF. The CDR3 nucleotides are TGTGCCAGCAGCTTAGCGTATCCGGGGGGGACCTATGGCTACACCTTC.

CDR3 protein: CASGGTGGSYNEQFF. In nucleotides, the CDR3 is TGTGCCAGCGGGGGCACAGGGGGCTCCTACAATGAGCAGTTCTTC. The chain recombines TRBV2 with TRBJ2-1, with 8 bases identical to TRBD1. Trimming removed 8 bases from V and 0 bases from J; junction bases left unmatched: 6. Per the germline V gene, CDR1 is SNHLY and CDR2 is FYNNEI. The CDR3 sequence is 15 residues long.

The chain has TRBV18 and TRBJ2-7; D gene unclear. The germline V gene encodes CDR1 KGHSH and CDR2 LQKENI. V was cut by 2 bases and J by 5 bases, with 13 bases left in between. The length of the CDR3 is 14 residues. CDR3 in DNA: TGTGCCAGCTCACCATTATACCCAGAAAACGAGCAGTACTTC. Its translation is CASSPLYPENEQYF.

The chain carries TRBV6-5 and TRBJ2-7; D is unresolved. With 0 bases removed from V and 0 bases from J, the gap between germline ends came to 3 bases. CDR3 length: 13 amino acids. Germline-derived CDR1 and CDR2 are MNHEY and SVGAGI. CDR3: CASSYSDSYEQYF. The CDR3 bases are TGTGCCAGCAGTTACTCAGACTCCTACGAGCAGTACTTC.

The V call is TRBV7-2, the J call TRBJ2-1; 9 nucleotides agree with TRBD2. CDR1 is SGHTA, CDR2 FQGNSA, per germline. The CDR3 length is 11 residues. Trimming removed 5 bases from V and 15 bases from J; junction bases left unmatched: 5. CDR3 protein: CASSPGTSRFF. The CDR3 DNA reads as TGTGCCAGCAGCCCCGGGACTAGCCGGTTCTTC. Filled out from reference TRBV7-2 and TRBJ2-1, the complete variable domain reads GAGVSQSPSNKVTEKGKDVELRCDPISGHTALYWYRQSLGQGLEFLIYFQGNSAPDKSGLPSDRFSAERTGGSVSTLTIQRTQQEDSAVYLCASSPGTSRFFGPGTRLTVL.

The chain carries TRBV5-1 and TRBJ1-2; 9 positions agree with TRBD1. With V trimmed by 2 bases and J by 6 bases, 11 bases remained unmatched. The CDR3 loop spans 16 amino acids. Per the germline V gene, CDR1 is SGHRS and CDR2 is YFSETQ. The CDR3 DNA follows: TGCGCCAGCAGCTTTTGGTTTCAACGGACAGGGGATGGCTACACCTTC. Protein: CASSFWFQRTGDGYTF.

This clone occurred once. The rearrangement uses TRBV11-2 and TRBJ2-3; a possible D gene is TRBD2 (5 bases). There are 17 residues in the CDR3. Per the germline V gene, CDR1 is SGHAT and CDR2 is FQNNGV. V dropped 0 bases and J dropped 2 bases, with 15 bases sitting between them. The CDR3 DNA reads TGTGCCAGCAGCTTAGATGGAGGCCCACCCGACACAGATACGCAGTATTTT. Protein product: CASSLDGGPPDTDTQYF.

V is TRBV15 and J is TRBJ2-4; 11 nucleotides agree with TRBD2. J gave up 6 bases and V 3 bases, and 7 bases lay outside the gene matches. Germline V gene data show CDR1 as LNHNV and CDR2 as YYDKDF (reference sequence). This CDR3 has 16 amino acids. CDR3 coding DNA: TGTGCCACCAGCAGGGTCGTTGGGACTAGCGGAAACATTCAGTACTTC. Translated: CATSRVVGTSGNIQYF.

The chain recombines TRBV15 with TRBJ2-7; TRBD1 matches at 10 bases. This CDR3 is 14 amino acids long. Germline V gene data show CDR1 as LNHNV and CDR2 as YYDKDF (reference sequence). V lost 6 bases, J lost 5 bases, and 7 bases stayed unmatched. The CDR3 is CATSQDRGRDEQYF. As DNA, the CDR3 is TGTGCCACCAGTCAAGACAGGGGGCGAGACGAGCAGTACTTC.

The rearrangement uses TRBV4-1 and TRBJ1-4; D might be TRBD1 (6 bases). Trimming left V 2 bases short and J 8 bases short, with 18 bases between. Germline lookup yields CDR1 MGHRA and CDR2 YSYEKL. The CDR3 extends over 16 amino acids. CDR3 sequence reads: CASSQPGKQGQEKLFF. DNA for the CDR3: TGCGCCAGCAGCCAACCCGGCAAACAGGGTCAGGAAAAACTGTTTTTT.

The chain links TRBV19 to TRBJ1-4; D is unclear. This CDR3 is 11 amino acids long. Trimming took off 6 bases at V and 8 bases at J, with 7 bases between the two ends. CDR1 is LNHDA, CDR2 SQIVND, per germline (reference sequence). CDR3 loop: CASSPGEKLFF. CDR3 nucleotide sequence: TGTGCCAGTAGCCCCGGGGAAAAACTGTTTTTT.

V is TRBV12-5 and J is TRBJ1-5; D is unresolved. V shed 10 bases and J shed 1 base, with 14 bases lying between them. CDR1 and CDR2 from the germline V gene are LGHNT and FRNRAP. The CDR3 has 14 amino acids. The CDR3 coding sequence is TGTGCTACTAGGATCGGAACGAGCAATCAGCCCCAGCATTTT. It is translated as CATRIGTSNQPQHF.